The 15 T cell receptor beta chains below all came from one sample that was sequenced in a study of cytomegalovirus exposure and HLA in healthy donors. PCR primers comprised 60 Vbeta and 13 Jbeta primers. Sequencing was performed with immunoSEQ multiplex PCR; in TCRdb, only in-frame clones are kept and a portion is missing. This table holds 150,000 to 200,000 clones, 60% to 80% found once. Sequenced sample: PBMCs. The receptors shown here come from a man between 50 and 59 years old in good health and CMV-seropositive.

J is TRBJ2-7 and V is TRBV11-2, with 11 bases identical to TRBD2. Germline CDR1 and CDR2: SGHAT and FQNNGV. Trimming at V came to 5 bases and at J to 0 bases, leaving 12 bases not matched to a gene. The CDR3 spans 18 residues. CDR3: CASSRRLAGPMSSYEQYF. DNA of the CDR3: TGTGCCAGCAGCCGTAGACTAGCGGGGCCCATGAGCTCCTACGAGCAGTACTTC.

In this sample, this clone turned up once. The rearrangement links TRBV6-6 to TRBJ2-2; D may be TRBD1 (5 bases). V was clipped by 0 bases and J by 0 bases, with 8 bases between them. This CDR3 contains 16 residues. Looked up from germline, CDR1 is MNHNY and CDR2 is SVGAGI (reference sequence). The CDR3 protein is CASSYSDNPNTGELFF. The DNA for the CDR3 is TGTGCCAGCAGTTACTCGGACAACCCGAACACCGGGGAGCTGTTTTTT.

The chain carries TRBV18 and TRBJ1-2, with 9 nucleotides matching TRBD1. Looked up from germline, CDR1 is KGHSH and CDR2 is LQKENI. This CDR3 comprises 14 residues. With V trimmed by 6 bases and J by 4 bases, 6 bases remained unmatched. CDR3 coding DNA: TGTGCCAGCTCTCCCAAGACAGGGGGCTATGGCTACACCTTC. Translating it yields CASSPKTGGYGYTF.

V is TRBV27 and J is TRBJ1-1; D is perhaps TRBD1 (6 bases). Germline lookup yields CDR1 MNHEY and CDR2 SMNVEV (reference sequence). The V end was cut by 3 bases, the J end by 4 bases, with 15 bases between. This CDR3 is 15 amino acids long. CDR3 residues: CASSFIRGAGTEAFF. In DNA form, the CDR3 reads TGTGCCAGCAGTTTCATCCGGGGGGCCGGCACTGAAGCTTTCTTT.

The chain is built from TRBV7-2 and TRBJ2-3; TRBD2 agrees at 13 bases. V trimming: 5 bases; J trimming: 5 bases; junction bases outside the gene matches: 10. Germline CDR1 reads SGHTA; CDR2 reads FQGNSA. This CDR3 is 17 amino acids long. The CDR3 protein is CASSRTRTSGGQDTQYF. The CDR3 nucleotides are TGTGCCAGCAGCCGTACACGGACTAGCGGGGGCCAAGATACGCAGTATTTT.

This chain links TRBV11-1 with TRBJ2-7, with a possible D match to TRBD1 (5 bases). Trimming stripped 2 bases from V and 1 base from J, with 15 bases between. The length of the CDR3 is 16 residues. Germline CDR1 is SGHAT and CDR2 is FQDESV (reference sequence). The CDR3 nucleotides are TGTGCCAGCAGCTTAACGACCGGAGACAGTTCCTACGAGCAGTACTTC. Translation gives CASSLTTGDSSYEQYF. Together with reference TRBV11-1 and TRBJ2-7, the CDR3 gives the full variable domain: EAEVAQSPRYKITEKSQAVAFWCDPISGHATLYWYRQILGQGPELLVQFQDESVVDDSQLPKDRFSAERLKGVDSTLKIQPAELGDSAMYLCASSLTTGDSSYEQYFGPGTRLTVT.

There are a few counts of this clone. The CDR3 sequence is CASKGRGTEAFF. Written as DNA, the CDR3 is TGTGCCAGCAAAGGGAGGGGCACTGAAGCTTTCTTT. The chain employs TRBV27 and TRBJ1-1, with D perhaps matching TRBD1 (5 bases). V gave up 7 bases and J gave up 4 bases, with 10 bases separating them. The CDR3 runs 12 residues. The germline CDR1 and CDR2 sequences are MNHEY and SMNVEV (reference sequence).

The genes are TRBV21-1 and TRBJ1-6; the table names TRBD1, a call not compared with the DNA. TRBV21-1 is a pseudogene locus. The CDR3 is made up of 13 amino acids. The CDR3 DNA is TGTGCCAGCTCTCGGGACAGGGAATCACCCCTCCACTTT. This gives the protein CASSRDRESPLHF.

This clone was recorded only once. The chain employs TRBV28 and TRBJ1-2, with D possibly TRBD1 on 5 matching bases. With 7 bases removed from V and 4 bases from J, the gap between germline ends came to 16 bases. CDR1 is MDHEN and CDR2 is SYDVKM in the germline V gene. CDR3 size: 14 residues. The CDR3 bases are TGTGCCAGCAAATTAGGCGGGGCCCGCTATGGCTACACCTTC. Translated, it gives CASKLGGARYGYTF.

This chain joins TRBV6-1 and TRBJ2-5; D possibly corresponds to TRBD1 (6 bases). Deletions cut 1 base from V and 5 bases from J, with 20 bases between. Per germline, CDR1 MNHNS and CDR2 SASEGT. The CDR3 loop spans 17 amino acids. DNA of the CDR3: TGTGCCAGCAGTGAAGACCCAGGGGCCCACACGCGGGAGACCCAGTACTTC. It encodes CASSEDPGAHTRETQYF.

The chain is built from TRBV27 and TRBJ1-1, with 10 bases fitting TRBD1. Germline lookup yields CDR1 MNHEY and CDR2 SMNVEV (reference sequence). V shed 4 bases, J shed 7 bases, and the junction held 6 bases outside the gene matches. The CDR3 spans 14 residues. Here the CDR3 DNA reads TGTGCCAGCAGTTCCAGACAGGGGGCGGTTGAAGCTTTCTTT. Its translation is CASSSRQGAVEAFF.

The V and J genes are TRBV18 and TRBJ1-1; TRBD1 agrees at 7 bases. The CDR3 loop spans 14 amino acids. CDR1 KGHSH and CDR2 LQKENI come from the germline V gene. The V and J ends lost 4 bases and 5 bases, in that order; junction bases with no gene match: 7. The CDR3: CASSLTGQPTEAFF. CDR3 sequence (DNA): TGTGCCAGCTCACTAACGGGACAGCCGACTGAAGCTTTCTTT. The full variable domain, rest sourced from reference TRBV18 and TRBJ1-1, is NAGVMQNPRHLVRRRGQEARLRCSPMKGHSHVYWYRQLPEEGLKFMVYLQKENIIDESGMPKERFSAEFPKEGPSILRIQQVVRGDSAAYFCASSLTGQPTEAFFGQGTRLTVV.

The chain couples TRBV5-1 to TRBJ2-1; 11 nucleotides match TRBD2. The CDR3 is 19 amino acids. With 4 bases clipped from V and 0 bases from J, the junction kept 12 bases outside the gene matches. The germline V gene has CDR1 SGHRS and CDR2 YFSETQ. The CDR3 DNA is TGCGCCAGCAGCGACCGCGGACTAGCGGGCGGTAGCTCCTACAATGAGCAGTTCTTC. Protein: CASSDRGLAGGSSYNEQFF.

This clone was seen once. V gene TRBV10-3 combines with J gene TRBJ1-2; the match to TRBD1 covers 7 bases. The CDR3 extends over 13 amino acids. Germline CDR1 reads ENHRY; CDR2 reads SYGVKD. V was pared by 10 bases and J by 4 bases, with 9 bases of the junction left unmatched. The CDR3 nucleotides read TGTGCCAAAAGGGACAGCGAGACCTATGGCTACACCTTC. Translated: CAKRDSETYGYTF.

The V call is TRBV4-1, the J call TRBJ2-2, with TRBD1 as a possible D gene (6 bases). This CDR3 has 16 residues. V was clipped by 2 bases and J by 0 bases, with 10 bases between them. Germline V gene data show CDR1 as MGHRA and CDR2 as YSYEKL. The CDR3: CASSQPGHTNTGELFF. CDR3 DNA sequence: TGCGCCAGCAGCCAACCGGGACACACGAACACCGGGGAGCTGTTTTTT.